The 26 T cell receptor beta chains listed next were all sequenced from one sample in a study of neurological immune-mediated disorders. TCRdb re-derived calls from the 5' RACE reads in MiXCR, one entry per CDR3 protein. Of 25,000 to 30,000 distinct CDR3 sequences in the sample, under 25% are singletons; the top ten hold roughly 27%. Specimen: CD4+ T cells from blood. These receptors came from a man aged 50 to 60 with HTLV-1-associated myelopathy (HAM/TSP).

This clonotype was detected many times. The chain joins TRBV19 to TRBJ1-2, with D hard to call. The V end lost 7 bases, the J end lost 8 bases, and 17 bases lay between the germline ends. Per germline, CDR1 LNHDA and CDR2 SQIVND (reference sequence). CDR3 size: 13 residues. As DNA, the CDR3 is TGTGCCAGTAATTTCGACTGGAGAGGGGGCTACACCTTC. Translating it yields CASNFDWRGGYTF.

This clonotype was seen at least ten times. The chain couples TRBV7-9 to TRBJ1-1; 9 positions agree with TRBD1. Losses at the gene ends were 1 base for V and 4 bases for J; bases not matched to a gene: 4. Germline V CDR1 and CDR2: SEHNR, FQNEAQ (reference sequence). The CDR3 consists of 15 residues. The chain's CDR3 is CASSLGGTGFTEAFF. The CDR3 coding sequence is TGTGCCAGCAGCTTAGGTGGGACAGGGTTCACTGAAGCTTTCTTT. The variable domain in full, completed from reference TRBV7-9 and TRBJ1-1, reads DTGVSQNPRHKITKRGQNVTFRCDPISEHNRLYWYRQTLGQGPEFLTYFQNEAQLEKSRLLSDRFSAERPKGSFSTLEIQRTEQGDSAMYLCASSLGGTGFTEAFFGQGTRLTVV.

This clonotype appeared once. The chain is built from TRBV6-5 and TRBJ1-5; 7 positions agree with TRBD1. CDR3 length: 15 amino acids. Germline CDR1 and CDR2: MNHEY and SVGAGI. V shed 6 bases, J shed 6 bases, and the junction held 11 bases outside the gene matches. CDR3 DNA: TGTGCCAGCAGCCTACTCCAGGGGGGCAGTCAGCCCCAGCATTTT. Translation gives CASSLLQGGSQPQHF.

In this sample, this clonotype is medium-sized (0.01 to 0.1%). The J gene is TRBJ1-1, the V gene TRBV7-9; unclear D gene. Germline values: CDR1 SEHNR, CDR2 FQNEAQ (reference sequence). The CDR3 consists of 11 residues. V was pared by 3 bases and J by 3 bases, with 2 bases between. CDR3 in DNA: TGTGCCAGCAGCTTGGACACTGAAGCTTTCTTT. Its protein product is CASSLDTEAFF.

This clonotype was detected ten times or more. This chain links TRBV5-1 with TRBJ1-2; D gene ambiguous. V was shortened by 3 bases and J by 4 bases, with 10 bases between the two germline ends. The CDR3 sequence is 13 residues long. Germline V gives CDR1 SGHRS, CDR2 YFSETQ. CDR3 loop: CASSSSNGYGYTF. The DNA of the CDR3 is TGCGCCAGCAGCTCTTCGAATGGCTATGGCTACACCTTC.

This clonotype was counted at least ten times. The chain carries TRBV5-1 and TRBJ2-7; D not resolved. CDR1 SGHRS and CDR2 YFSETQ come from the germline V gene. CDR3 length: 12 amino acids. With 4 bases removed from V and 4 bases from J, the gap between germline ends came to 9 bases. The CDR3 here is CASSVGGYEQYF. The DNA of the CDR3 is TGCGCCAGCAGCGTTGGTGGTTACGAGCAGTACTTC.

The sample holds many counts of this clonotype. The chain combines TRBV12-3 or TRBV12-4 with TRBJ1-3; 7 bases align to TRBD1. This CDR3 region has 16 residues. V lost 2 bases, J lost 2 bases, and 6 bases stayed unmatched. The CDR3 DNA reads TGTGCCAGCAGTTTATCAGGCCAGGGGGCTGGAAACACCATATATTTT. Translated: CASSLSGQGAGNTIYF.

This clonotype was seen repeatedly, ten times or more. This chain joins TRBV5-1 and TRBJ2-7; possibly TRBD1 for D (6 bases). Germline values: CDR1 SGHRS, CDR2 YFSETQ. V lost 4 bases to trimming and J lost 3 bases, with 14 bases between them. The CDR3 totals 14 residues. The DNA for the CDR3 is TGCGCCAGCAGCCTCACCGGGACACTCTACGAGCAGTACTTC. This sequence encodes CASSLTGTLYEQYF.

This clonotype was observed at least ten times. The chain recombines TRBV5-1 with TRBJ2-7, with D perhaps matching TRBD1 (6 bases). Germline lookup yields CDR1 SGHRS and CDR2 YFSETQ. The CDR3 runs to 13 residues. V was trimmed by 4 bases and J by 4 bases, leaving 12 bases between them. CDR3 protein: CASSENREYEQYF. The DNA for the CDR3 is TGCGCCAGCAGCGAAAACAGGGAGTACGAGCAGTACTTC.

This clonotype was observed at least ten times. The chain recombines TRBV7-6 with TRBJ2-7; 7 bases match TRBD2. CDR3 length: 15 amino acids. Germline CDR1 SGHVS, CDR2 FNYEAQ. The V and J ends lost 0 bases and 2 bases, in that order; junction bases with no gene match: 4. The CDR3 DNA sequence: TGTGCCAGCAGCTTAGCCACAGCGGGGCCCTACGAGCAGTACTTC. Translating it yields CASSLATAGPYEQYF.

This chain links TRBV4-1 with TRBJ1-2; TRBD1 is a possible D gene (6 bases). Trimming stripped 0 bases from V and 7 bases from J, with 15 bases between. This CDR3 has 15 amino acids. Germline assignment: CDR1 MGHRA and CDR2 YSYEKL. The CDR3 region has the DNA TGCGCCAGCAGCCAAGAACAGGGAGCGATGACTGGCTACACCTTC. Translated, it gives CASSQEQGAMTGYTF.

This clonotype was counted many times. The chain uses TRBV5-6 and TRBJ2-2; no clear D gene. Trimming pared 0 bases from V and 1 base from J, leaving 16 bases between. The CDR3 spans 18 residues. CDR1 is SGHDT, CDR2 YYEEEE, per germline. CDR3 DNA: TGTGCCAGCAGCTTGGGGCTATTCGGCGGCGGGAACACCGGGGAGCTGTTTTTT. As protein: CASSLGLFGGGNTGELFF.

This clonotype was recorded at least ten times. This sequence joins TRBV29-1 and TRBJ2-5; D unresolved. The germline CDR1 and CDR2 sequences are SQVTM and ANQGSEA. CDR3 length equals 14 residues. The germline V and J ends were trimmed by 6 bases and 5 bases, with 19 bases remaining between them. The CDR3 DNA is TGCAGCGTGTCTTCGGTGGCCCAGCTTGAGACCCAGTACTTC. The encoded protein is CSVSSVAQLETQYF.

V and J are TRBV6-5 and TRBJ2-7; 13 bases agree with TRBD2. The germline V gene has CDR1 MNHEY and CDR2 SVGAGI. The CDR3 sequence is 17 residues long. Trimming removed 3 bases from V and 5 bases from J; junction bases left unmatched: 10. The CDR3 DNA is TGTGCCAGCAGTTATGGCGGACTAGCGGGGGTCTACCACGAGCAGTACTTC. Translating it yields CASSYGGLAGVYHEQYF.

Here the CDR3 reads CASSWGQGGYGYTF. Written as DNA, the CDR3 is TGTGCCAGCAGCTGGGGACAGGGCGGGTATGGCTACACCTTC. The rearrangement uses TRBV7-2 and TRBJ1-2; 9 bases align to TRBD1. V shed 4 bases, J shed 5 bases, and the junction held 5 bases outside the gene matches. From germline, CDR1 is SGHTA and CDR2 FQGNSA. This CDR3 region has 14 residues.

This clonotype was recorded many times. The chain links TRBV27 to TRBJ2-2; a possible D gene is TRBD1 (6 bases). Deletions cut 3 bases from V and 6 bases from J, with 8 bases between. Germline values: CDR1 MNHEY, CDR2 SMNVEV (reference sequence). The CDR3 spans 13 residues. The CDR3 nucleotides are TGTGCCAGCAGTTTTTCAGGGGCCGGGGAGCTGTTTTTT. The encoded protein is CASSFSGAGELFF.

The table lists this clonotype with many counts. The rearrangement joins TRBV11-2 to TRBJ1-1; D gene unclear. The CDR3 length is 13 residues. Looked up from germline, CDR1 is SGHAT and CDR2 is FQNNGV. V gave up 1 base and J gave up 10 bases, with 13 bases separating them. The CDR3 region is CASSLAPNLGAFF. The CDR3 DNA sequence: TGTGCCAGCAGCTTAGCTCCAAACCTGGGAGCTTTCTTT. Combining the CDR3 with reference TRBV11-2 and TRBJ1-1 gives the whole variable domain EAGVAQSPRYKIIEKRQSVAFWCNPISGHATLYWYQQILGQGPKLLIQFQNNGVVDDSQLPKDRFSAERLKGVDSTLKIQPAKLEDSAVYLCASSLAPNLGAFFGQGTRLTVV.

The chain is built from TRBV6-2 or TRBV6-3 and TRBJ2-7; 8 bases agree with TRBD1. Germline CDR1 MNHEY, CDR2 SVGEGT. The ends lost 9 bases at V and 4 bases at J; junction bases unmatched: 8. This CDR3 has 13 amino acids. CDR3 loop: CASKRTGTYEQYF. As DNA, the CDR3 is TGTGCCAGTAAGCGGACAGGGACGTACGAGCAGTACTTC.

This clonotype was recorded many times. The V gene is TRBV24-1, the J gene TRBJ1-1; no clear D. The CDR3 consists of 13 residues. Per the germline V gene, CDR1 is KGHDR and CDR2 is SFDVKD. V dropped 7 bases and J dropped 2 bases, with 10 bases sitting between them. The CDR3 is CATSSSGNTEAFF. CDR3 in DNA: TGTGCCACCAGCTCGTCCGGAAACACTGAAGCTTTCTTT.

V is TRBV5-5 and J is TRBJ1-4, with D perhaps matching TRBD1 (5 bases). This CDR3 region has 16 residues. V was pared by 4 bases and J by 5 bases, with 18 bases between. Germline CDR1 is SGHKS and CDR2 is YYEKEE (reference sequence). In DNA form, the CDR3 reads TGTGCCAGCAGCGGGGGGGTTGGCAGCTACAATGAAAAACTGTTTTTT. Its translation is CASSGGVGSYNEKLFF. The variable domain in full, with the rest retrieved from reference TRBV5-5 and TRBJ1-4, is DAGVTQSPTHLIKTRGQQVTLRCSPISGHKSVSWYQQVLGQGPQFIFQYYEKEERGRGNFPDRFSARQFPNYSSELNVNALLLGDSALYLCASSGGVGSYNEKLFFGSGTQLSVL.

This rearrangement joins TRBV2 to TRBJ2-2; D assignment may be TRBD1 or TRBD2 (5 bases each). The germline V gene has CDR1 SNHLY and CDR2 FYNNEI. The CDR3 loop spans 13 amino acids. The V gene lost 9 bases and the J gene lost 1 base, with 9 bases spanning the gap. The CDR3 DNA sequence: TGTGCCAGTGGGACGGGGAACACCGGGGAGCTGTTTTTT. Encoded protein: CASGTGNTGELFF.

This clonotype was counted ten times or more. The chain combines TRBV5-1 with TRBJ2-5; the D gene could be TRBD1 or TRBD2 (6 bases each). The CDR3 totals 15 residues. Per the germline V gene, CDR1 is SGHRS and CDR2 is YFSETQ. V lost 5 bases to trimming and J lost 1 base, with 15 bases between them. The CDR3 nucleotides read TGCGCCAGCAGGGAAGGGACGGGGGCCCAAGAGACCCAGTACTTC. Protein: CASREGTGAQETQYF.

This clonotype was seen ten or more times. The V gene is TRBV20-1, the J gene TRBJ1-1; D might be TRBD1 (6 bases). V was trimmed by 6 bases and J by 2 bases, leaving 16 bases between them. This CDR3 is built from 14 residues. CDR1 is DFQATT and CDR2 is SNEGSKA in the germline V gene (reference sequence). For the CDR3, the DNA is TGCAGTGCCCAACCGGGACACGGAAACACTGAAGCTTTCTTT. As protein: CSAQPGHGNTEAFF.

This clonotype was observed many times. The chain is built from TRBV5-5 and TRBJ2-1, with D perhaps TRBD1 (6 bases). Germline V lookup: CDR1 SGHKS, CDR2 YYEKEE (reference sequence). This CDR3 comprises 14 residues. V shed 1 base and J shed 8 bases, with 13 bases lying between them. The CDR3 reads CASSLQGSRDEQFF. DNA of the CDR3: TGTGCCAGCAGCTTGCAGGGGTCGCGCGATGAGCAGTTCTTC.

This clonotype was detected only once. The chain joins TRBV7-2 to TRBJ1-1; a possible D gene is TRBD1 (5 bases). The CDR3 consists of 12 residues. CDR1 is SGHTA and CDR2 is FQGNSA in the germline V gene. V shed 5 bases and J shed 5 bases, with 9 bases lying between them. The CDR3 DNA reads as TGTGCCAGCAGCCCCCGGGGGACTGAAGCTTTCTTT. Protein product: CASSPRGTEAFF.

In this sample, this clonotype turned up many times. V is TRBV29-1 and J is TRBJ2-5; tentatively, D is TRBD1 or TRBD2 (5 bases each). Germline V gene lookup returns CDR1 SQVTM and CDR2 ANQGSEA. V was shortened by 4 bases and J by 5 bases, with 8 bases between the two germline ends. The CDR3 has 11 amino acids. CDR3 region: CSVGWGETQYF. For the CDR3, the DNA is TGCAGCGTTGGCTGGGGGGAGACCCAGTACTTC.